The T cell receptor beta chain described here comes from a study of T cell responses to AZD1222 COVID-19 vaccine. This clone has only one observation. Assay: immunoSEQ multiplex PCR; the TCRdb copy retains only in-frame clones and omits some. Of approximately 150,000 clones listed, 80% to 95% are singletons. This clonotype originated in an adult in good health. The sample here was peripheral blood, taken on day 0 of AZD1222 vaccination.

DNA of the CDR3: TGTGCCAGCAGCCCCCAGGGGGGCGGGGGGGCGCGGTACTTC. It encodes CASSPQGGGGARYF. The chain couples TRBV7-2 to TRBJ2-7; 9 positions agree with TRBD2. The CDR3 runs to 14 residues. Germline values: CDR1 SGHTA, CDR2 FQGNSA. With 5 bases clipped from V and 12 bases from J, the junction kept 14 bases outside the gene matches.